This record looks at one T cell receptor (beta chain) sequence and its context. Its antigen is as yet unknown. The sample is drawn from a study of cytomegalovirus exposure and HLA in healthy donors. PCR was performed using 60 Vbeta and 13 Jbeta primers. Original data processing: Roughly 11 million shared chains were among the roughly 78 million unique TCR beta chains that a later analysis counted. Produced via immunoSEQ multiplex PCR; TCRdb's table is partial and in-frame only. V, J and clone size were drawn from that table, and D and trimming were deduced from the DNA. The data contain more than 95,000 clones, about 69% of them singletons. Findings and caveats of the study: In an earlier analysis, most TCR beta V segments were productive about 90% or about 30% of the time. A later analysis found most CMV-associated TCR beta chains apparently HLA-restricted. A few chains linked to CMV were shown in vitro to be specific for CMV antigens.

V shed 4 bases and J 1 base; nucleotides not matched to a gene: 6. The germline V gene encodes CDR1 SGHRS and CDR2 YFSETQ. The CDR3 is made up of 15 amino acids. This TCR came from a woman aged 18-29 years in good health and CMV-seronegative. This chain uses TRBV5-1 with TRBJ2-3, with TRBD2 identical over 7 bases. The sequencing sample was made of PBMCs. The CDR3 here is CASSPRTRGTDTQYF. CDR3 DNA: TGCGCCAGCAGCCCCCGGACTAGAGGCACAGATACGCAGTATTTT.